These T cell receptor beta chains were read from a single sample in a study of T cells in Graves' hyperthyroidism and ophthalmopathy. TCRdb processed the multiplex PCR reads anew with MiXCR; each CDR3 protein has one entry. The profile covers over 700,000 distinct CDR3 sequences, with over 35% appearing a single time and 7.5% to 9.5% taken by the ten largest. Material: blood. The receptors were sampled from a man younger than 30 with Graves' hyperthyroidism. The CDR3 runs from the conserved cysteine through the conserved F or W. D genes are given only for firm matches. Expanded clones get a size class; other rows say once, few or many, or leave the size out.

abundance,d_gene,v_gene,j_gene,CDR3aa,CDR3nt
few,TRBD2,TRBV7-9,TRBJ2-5,CASSPSGTYQETQYF,TGTGCCAGCAGCCCGAGCGGGACCTACCAAGAGACCCAGTACTTC
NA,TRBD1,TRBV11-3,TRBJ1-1,CASSLSAGGSTEAFF,TGTGCCAGCAGCTTATCGGCAGGGGGAAGTACTGAAGCTTTCTTT
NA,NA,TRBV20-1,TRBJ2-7,CSARGDSGYEQYF,TGCAGTGCTAGAGGAGATAGTGGGTACGAGCAGTACTTC
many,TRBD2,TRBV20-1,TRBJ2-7,CSASGRGGYEQYF,TGCAGTGCTAGCGGGAGGGGTGGCTACGAGCAGTACTTC
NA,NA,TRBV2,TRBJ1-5,CASSLSGGGYSNQPQHF,TGTGCCAGCAGTTTATCCGGGGGGGGTTATAGCAATCAGCCCCAGCATTTT
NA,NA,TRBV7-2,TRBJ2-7,CASSLIGLRDYEQYF,TGTGCCAGCAGCTTAATAGGTTTGAGGGACTACGAGCAGTACTTC
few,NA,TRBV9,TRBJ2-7,CASSVAPQAGTYEQYF,TGTGCCAGCAGCGTAGCCCCCCAGGCAGGAACCTACGAGCAGTACTTC
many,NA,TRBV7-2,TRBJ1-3,CASSWGGLAGYGNTIYF,TGTGCCAGCAGCTGGGGGGGACTAGCGGGATATGGAAACACCATATATTTT
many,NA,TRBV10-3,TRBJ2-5,CAIRQERQETQYF,TGTGCCATCCGCCAGGAACGCCAAGAGACCCAGTACTTC
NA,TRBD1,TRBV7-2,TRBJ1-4,CASSTPTGGLEKLFF,TGTGCCAGCAGCACGCCAACAGGGGGCCTTGAAAAACTGTTTTTT
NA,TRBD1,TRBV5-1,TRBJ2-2,CASSPLVTGSGGELFF,TGCGCCAGCAGCCCCCTTGTGACAGGGTCAGGCGGGGAGCTGTTTTTT
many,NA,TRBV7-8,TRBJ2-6,CASSPSWRANVLTF,TGTGCCAGCAGCCCCTCGTGGAGGGCAAACGTCCTGACTTTC
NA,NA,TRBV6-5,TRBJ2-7,CASSTPFAYEQYF,TGTGCCAGCAGTACCCCGTTTGCCTACGAGCAGTACTTC
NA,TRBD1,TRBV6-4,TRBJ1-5,CASGTRQGHNSNQPQHF,TGTGCCAGCGGAACGAGACAGGGGCATAATAGCAATCAGCCCCAGCATTTT
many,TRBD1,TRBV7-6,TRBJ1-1,CASSSQTGTGSGTEAFF,TGTGCCAGCAGCTCCCAAACCGGGACAGGGTCCGGTACTGAAGCTTTCTTT
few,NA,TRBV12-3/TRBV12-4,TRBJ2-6,CASSLFTLSGANVLTF,TGTGCCAGCAGTTTATTCACGCTCTCTGGGGCCAACGTCCTGACTTTC
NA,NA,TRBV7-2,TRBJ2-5,CASSLRSQETQHF,TGTGCCAGCAGCTTGCGAAGCCAAGAGACCCAGCACTTC
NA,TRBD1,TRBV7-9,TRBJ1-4,CASSSFTGGRNEKLFF,TGTGCCAGCAGCTCATTCACAGGGGGCCGGAATGAAAAACTGTTTTTT
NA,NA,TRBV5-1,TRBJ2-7,CASSLGWGASDEQYF,TGTGCCAGCAGCTTGGGATGGGGGGCATCAGACGAGCAGTACTTC
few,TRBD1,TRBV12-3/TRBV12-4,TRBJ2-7,CASSPQGAAPYEQYF,TGTGCCAGCAGTCCACAGGGGGCTGCCCCCTACGAGCAGTACTTC
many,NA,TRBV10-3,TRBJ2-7,CAISESESEQYF,TGTGCCATCAGTGAGTCGGAATCCGAGCAGTACTTC
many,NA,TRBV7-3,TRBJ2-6,CASSPYRASGANVLTF,TGTGCCAGCAGTCCGTACAGGGCCTCTGGGGCCAACGTCCTGACTTTC
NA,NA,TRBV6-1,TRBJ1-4,CASKSGHSNEKLFF,TGTGCCAGCAAAAGCGGTCATAGTAATGAAAAACTGTTTTTT
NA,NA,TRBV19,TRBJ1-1,CASTPGTAPNTEAFF,TGTGCCAGTACCCCAGGGACGGCCCCGAACACTGAAGCTTTCTTT
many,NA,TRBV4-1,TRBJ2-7,CASSQGGGYEQYF,TGCGCCAGCAGCCAAGGTGGAGGATACGAGCAGTACTTC